This T cell receptor beta chain was observed in a study of T-cell memory formation after mild COVID-19 (dated by TCRdb to 2020 to 2023). Notes on the research overall: TCR sequence clusters from the two donors were found to be largely donor specific. Longitudinal TCRalpha and TCRbeta repertoire sequencing tracked T-cell clones expanding and contracting after mild COVID-19 in a couple of donors. The cohort comprised two young, previously healthy adult volunteers, one female and one male.

What the study reported, not specific to this receptor: Some responding clones were detected in pre-infection memory, which suggested that pre-existing cross-reactive memory T cells had joined the SARS-CoV-2 response. Only two mild cases were covered in the study, and larger cohorts including severe cases with pre-infection samples were considered necessary. Contracting CD4+ clones were located mainly in the CM and EM memory subsets, whereas CD8+ clones were found to be enriched in EMRA. SARS-CoV-2 specificity was not confirmed for the second-wave clones peaking on day 37. Balanced CD4/CD8 phenotypes were observed for clones contracting from day 15 to 85, whereas a bias towards CD4+ was observed for a second wave of clones expanding from day 15 to 37.

A note on this clonotype: Its antigen is unknown. One base away there is no much larger clone; base qualities are not given.

In the germline V gene, CDR1 corresponds to SGHTA and CDR2 to FQGTGA. The germline V and J ends show losses of 2 bases and 1 base respectively, and no gene match explains 5 bases of the junction. The CDR3 runs 15 residues from the cysteine to the phenylalanine. Only CDR3 DNA remains: 45 bases, in frame from the first base. The listed sequencing device is Illumina NovaSeq 6000. Using 5'RACE with constant-segment primers, TCRalpha and TCRbeta cDNA libraries were constructed, with sample barcodes and unique molecular identifiers added in the process. RNA was extracted from every sample with Trizol reagent. The libraries were amplified in two PCR steps, and the second step added a second sample barcode and Illumina TruSeq adapters. Sequencing of libraries was performed on an Illumina NovaSeq with 2 x 150 bp paired-end reads. The source study handled its data this way. Demultiplexing of reads and collapsing into UMI-guided consensus sequences were performed with migec v1.2.7. Using mixcr v2.1.11, the UMI consensuses were aligned to TRA and TRB V and J templates and assembled into clonotypes. Expanded or contracted clonotypes were those called significant by both edgeR and NoisET, with noise models trained on biological replicates. For edgeR calls, a false discovery rate-adjusted p below 0.01 and a log2 fold-change threshold of 1 were applied. As an exploratory analysis of dynamics, max-normalized trajectories of the 1000 most abundant clonotypes were examined with PCA combined with hierarchical clustering. Each responding clone was given a CD4 or CD8 phenotype based on the CD4+ and CD8+ repertoires, which had been sequenced separately. The public reads were run again by TCRdb, first through fastp at Q25 and then through MiXCR, and only productive beta chains were kept. CDR3 protein sequences are deduplicated, and each keeps its most common genes and DNA. The V and J calls and clone size are TCRdb's, not the authors'. Recorded for this sample are some 70,000 distinct CDR3 sequences; over 15% of them occurred a single time. About 31% of the sample is held by the ten biggest clonotypes.

Ficoll-Paque density gradient centrifugation was the method used to isolate PBMCs. The receptor was derived from an adult woman who had mild COVID-19 (a few samples of this study predate the infection). The sample titles of this study are shuffled in the database, so cell type and time point are left out; the donor was told from shared clones. The material sequenced was PBMCs or a T cell subset sorted from them (not recorded which). The rearranged chain carries TRBV7-3 and TRBJ2-7; 7 nucleotides in the junction match TRBD2. The CDR3 sequence is CASSLEAGASYEQYF. Here is the DNA: TGTGCCAGCAGCTTAGAGGCGGGAGCTTCCTACGAGCAGTACTTC.